This T cell receptor beta chain emerged from a study of blood T cell repertoires in COVID-19. Background on the study: T cells, B-cell-depleted T cells, or PBMCs provided the cDNA or gDNA that served as material.

Authors' methods: Reference gene primer amplification yielded estimated nucleated cell counts. Some clones are missing from TCRdb's copy, which holds only in-frame ones; the method was immunoSEQ multiplex PCR. V and J calls plus clone size are reproduced from that table; the DNA served to infer D and trimming. Here the sample spans approximately 93,000 clones, about 91% being singletons. The length of the CDR3 is 14 residues. Deletions cut 4 bases from V and 5 bases from J, with 17 bases between. Germline CDR1 and CDR2: SQVTM and ANQGSEA. This clone was seen only once. Material for sequencing was peripheral blood. V usage is TRBV29-1 and J usage is TRBJ2-5, with a weak D call TRBD1 (8 bases). This clonotype was obtained from a man in his sixties with acute or convalescent COVID-19. This chain's CDR3 is CSVGTTGEGETQYF. CDR3 bases: TGCAGCGTTGGAACGACAGGGGAGGGGGAGACCCAGTACTTC.